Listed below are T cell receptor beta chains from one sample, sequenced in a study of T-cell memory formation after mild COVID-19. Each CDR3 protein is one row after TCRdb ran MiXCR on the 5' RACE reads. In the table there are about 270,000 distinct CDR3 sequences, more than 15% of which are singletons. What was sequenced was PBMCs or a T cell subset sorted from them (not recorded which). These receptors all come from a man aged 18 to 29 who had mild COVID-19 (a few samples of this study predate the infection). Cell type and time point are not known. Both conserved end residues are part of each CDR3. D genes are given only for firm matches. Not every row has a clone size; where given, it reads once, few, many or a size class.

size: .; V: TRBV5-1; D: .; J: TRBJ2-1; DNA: TGCGCCAGCAGGGGGTCGGGGGGCCCGACATCCGAGCAGTTCTTC; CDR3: CASRGSGGPTSEQFF
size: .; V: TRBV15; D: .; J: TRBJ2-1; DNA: TGTGCCACCAGCATGTCCAATGAGCAGTTCTTC; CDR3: CATSMSNEQFF
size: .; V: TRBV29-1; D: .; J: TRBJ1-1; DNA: TGCAGCGTAACTAGGGAAGGGAACACTGAAGCTTTCTTT; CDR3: CSVTREGNTEAFF
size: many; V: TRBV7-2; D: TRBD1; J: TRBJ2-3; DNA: TGTGCCAGCAGCCCCCAGGGGGCGGATACGCAGTATTTT; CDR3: CASSPQGADTQYF
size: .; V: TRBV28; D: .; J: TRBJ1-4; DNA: TGTGCCAGCAGTTTATTTGGGGGCAGCTCTAATGAAAAACTGTTTTTT; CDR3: CASSLFGGSSNEKLFF
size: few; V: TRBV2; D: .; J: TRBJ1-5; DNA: TGTGCCAGCAGCCCTTTATCGGGTCAGCCCCAGCATTTT; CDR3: CASSPLSGQPQHF
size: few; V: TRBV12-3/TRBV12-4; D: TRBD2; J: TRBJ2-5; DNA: TGTGCCAGCAGCCCAGGACTAGCGGGGGGCCAAGGGGAGACCCAGTACTTC; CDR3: CASSPGLAGGQGETQYF
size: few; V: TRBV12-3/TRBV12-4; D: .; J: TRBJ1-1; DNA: TGTGCCAGCAGTTTACCCCCGACGGGCCTCATCGTGAACACTGAAGCTTTCTTT; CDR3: CASSLPPTGLIVNTEAFF
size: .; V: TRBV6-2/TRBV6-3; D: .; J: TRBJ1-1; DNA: TGTGCCAGCAACCACGGCAGCGGAGCTTTCTTT; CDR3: CASNHGSGAFF
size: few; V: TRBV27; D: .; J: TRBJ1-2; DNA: TGTGCCAGCAGTCCTTTCGACAGGCCTAACTATGGCTACACCTTC; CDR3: CASSPFDRPNYGYTF
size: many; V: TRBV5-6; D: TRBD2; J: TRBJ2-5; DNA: TGTGCCAGCAGCCCTGGACTAGCGGGGATATACTTC; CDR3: CASSPGLAGIYF
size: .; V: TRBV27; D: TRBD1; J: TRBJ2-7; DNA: TGTGCCAGCAGTAGATGGGGGACAGTATCCTACGAGCAGTACTTC; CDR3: CASSRWGTVSYEQYF
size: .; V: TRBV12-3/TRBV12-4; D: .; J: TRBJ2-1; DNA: TGTGCCAGCAGTTTCCCGGGACTCGAATCTTACAATGAGCAGTTCTTC; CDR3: CASSFPGLESYNEQFF
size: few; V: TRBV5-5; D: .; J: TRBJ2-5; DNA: TGTGCCAGCAGCAGGGTGGGGACGGAAGAGACCCAGTACTTC; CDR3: CASSRVGTEETQYF
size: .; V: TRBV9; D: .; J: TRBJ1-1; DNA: TGTGCCAGCAGCGTAGCGAACACTGAAGCTTTCTTT; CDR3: CASSVANTEAFF
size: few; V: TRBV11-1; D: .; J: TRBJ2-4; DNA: TGTGCCAGCAGCTTGAGGGGTCCCAAAAACATTCAGTACTTC; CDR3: CASSLRGPKNIQYF
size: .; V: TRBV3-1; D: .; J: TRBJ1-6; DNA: TGTGCCAGCAGCCTATACCAGGGGTCCTCACCCCTCCACTTT; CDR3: CASSLYQGSSPLHF
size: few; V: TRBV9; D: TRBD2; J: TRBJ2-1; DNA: TGTGCCAGCAGCGGAGGTGAGGGGCGGGGGAGAGAGCAGTTCTTC; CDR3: CASSGGEGRGREQFF
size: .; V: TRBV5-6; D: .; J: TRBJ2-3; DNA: TGTGCCAGCAGGGGCCAACCAGGCAGGACGCAGTATTTT; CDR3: CASRGQPGRTQYF
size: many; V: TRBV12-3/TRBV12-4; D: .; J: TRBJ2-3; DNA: TGTGCCAGCAGACAGACAGGCACAGATACGCAGTATTTT; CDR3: CASRQTGTDTQYF